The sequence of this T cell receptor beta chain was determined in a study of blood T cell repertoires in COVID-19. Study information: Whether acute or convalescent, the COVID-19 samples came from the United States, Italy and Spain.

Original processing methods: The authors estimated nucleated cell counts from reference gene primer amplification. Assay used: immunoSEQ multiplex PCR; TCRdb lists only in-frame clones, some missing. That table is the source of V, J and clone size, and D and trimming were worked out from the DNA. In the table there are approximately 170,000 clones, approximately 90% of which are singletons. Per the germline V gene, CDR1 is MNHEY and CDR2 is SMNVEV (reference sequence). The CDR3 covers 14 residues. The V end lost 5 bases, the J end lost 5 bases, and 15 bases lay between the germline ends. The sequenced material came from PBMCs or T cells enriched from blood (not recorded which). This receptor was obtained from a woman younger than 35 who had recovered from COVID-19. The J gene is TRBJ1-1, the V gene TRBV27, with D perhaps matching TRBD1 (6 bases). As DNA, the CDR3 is TGTGCCAGCAGTACAATCAGGGGAGGGACTGAAGCTTTCTTT. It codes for CASSTIRGGTEAFF.